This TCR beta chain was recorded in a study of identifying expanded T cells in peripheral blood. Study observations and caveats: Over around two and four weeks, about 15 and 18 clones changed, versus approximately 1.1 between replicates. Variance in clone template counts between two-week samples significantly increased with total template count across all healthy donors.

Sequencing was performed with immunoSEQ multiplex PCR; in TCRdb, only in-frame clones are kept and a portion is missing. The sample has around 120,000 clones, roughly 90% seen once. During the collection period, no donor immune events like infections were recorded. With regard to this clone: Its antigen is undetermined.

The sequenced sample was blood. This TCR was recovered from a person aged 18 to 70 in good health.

The CDR3 DNA is TGTGCCAGCAGCTTAATAAGACAAGATACGCAGTATTTT. It is translated as CASSLIRQDTQYF. The rearrangement links TRBV11-2 to TRBJ2-3, with no clear D. Germline CDR1 reads SGHAT; CDR2 reads FQNNGV. This CDR3 region has 13 residues. With 2 bases removed from V and 5 bases from J, the gap between germline ends came to 8 bases.